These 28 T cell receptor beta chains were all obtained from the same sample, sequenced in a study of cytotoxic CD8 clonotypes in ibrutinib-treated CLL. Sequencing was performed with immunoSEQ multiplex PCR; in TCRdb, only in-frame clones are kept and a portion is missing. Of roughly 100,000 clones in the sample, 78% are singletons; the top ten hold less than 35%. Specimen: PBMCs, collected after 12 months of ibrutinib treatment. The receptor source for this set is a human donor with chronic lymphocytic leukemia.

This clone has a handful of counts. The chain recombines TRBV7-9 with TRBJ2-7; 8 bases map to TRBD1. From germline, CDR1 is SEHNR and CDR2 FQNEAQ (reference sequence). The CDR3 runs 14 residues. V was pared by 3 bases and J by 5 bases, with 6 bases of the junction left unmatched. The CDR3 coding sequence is TGTGCCAGCAGCTTCGGACAGGGTGTCAACGAGCAGTACTTC. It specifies CASSFGQGVNEQYF.

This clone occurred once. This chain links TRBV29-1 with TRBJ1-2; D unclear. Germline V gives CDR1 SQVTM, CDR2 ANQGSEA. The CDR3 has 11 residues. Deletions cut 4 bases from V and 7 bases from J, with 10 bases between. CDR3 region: CSVGGVLGYTF. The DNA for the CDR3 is TGCAGCGTTGGGGGTGTCCTTGGCTACACCTTC.

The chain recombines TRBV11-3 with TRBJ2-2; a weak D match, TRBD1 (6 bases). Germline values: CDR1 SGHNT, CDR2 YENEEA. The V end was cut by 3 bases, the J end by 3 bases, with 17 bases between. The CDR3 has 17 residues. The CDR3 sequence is CASSFPVPGVHTGELFF. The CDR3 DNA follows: TGTGCCAGCAGCTTTCCCGTACCAGGGGTGCACACCGGGGAGCTGTTTTTT.

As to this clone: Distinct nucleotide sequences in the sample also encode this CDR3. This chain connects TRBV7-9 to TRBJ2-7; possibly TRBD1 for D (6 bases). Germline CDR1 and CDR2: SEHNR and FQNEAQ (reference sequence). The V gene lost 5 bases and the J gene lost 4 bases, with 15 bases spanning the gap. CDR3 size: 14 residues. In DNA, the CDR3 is TGTGCCAGCAGCCCCCCGGGACAAATATACGAGCAGTACTTC. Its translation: CASSPPGQIYEQYF. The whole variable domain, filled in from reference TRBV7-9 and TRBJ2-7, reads DTGVSQNPRHKITKRGQNVTFRCDPISEHNRLYWYRQTLGQGPEFLTYFQNEAQLEKSRLLSDRFSAERPKGSFSTLEIQRTEQGDSAMYLCASSPPGQIYEQYFGPGTRLTVT.

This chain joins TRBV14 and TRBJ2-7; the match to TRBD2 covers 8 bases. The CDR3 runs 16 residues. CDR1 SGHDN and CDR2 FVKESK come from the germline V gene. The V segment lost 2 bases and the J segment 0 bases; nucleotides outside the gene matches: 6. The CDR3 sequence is CASSQLGGGISYEQYF. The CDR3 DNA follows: TGTGCCAGCAGCCAATTGGGCGGGGGGATCTCCTACGAGCAGTACTTC.

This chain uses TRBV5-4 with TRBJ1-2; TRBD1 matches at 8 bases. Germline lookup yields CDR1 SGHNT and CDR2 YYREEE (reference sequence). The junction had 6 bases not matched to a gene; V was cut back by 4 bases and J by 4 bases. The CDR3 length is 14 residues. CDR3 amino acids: CASSPGQGGYGYTF. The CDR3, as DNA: TGTGCCAGCAGCCCCGGACAGGGTGGCTATGGCTACACCTTC.

The CDR3 here is CASSFSGGTDYEQYF. In DNA, the CDR3 is TGTGCCAGCAGCTTTTCCGGGGGGACAGACTACGAGCAGTACTTC. V is TRBV7-9 and J is TRBJ2-7; D is perhaps TRBD1 or TRBD2 (7 bases each). Per the germline V gene, CDR1 is SEHNR and CDR2 is FQNEAQ (reference sequence). The CDR3 sequence is 15 residues long. The V gene lost 3 bases and the J gene lost 3 bases, with 15 bases spanning the gap.

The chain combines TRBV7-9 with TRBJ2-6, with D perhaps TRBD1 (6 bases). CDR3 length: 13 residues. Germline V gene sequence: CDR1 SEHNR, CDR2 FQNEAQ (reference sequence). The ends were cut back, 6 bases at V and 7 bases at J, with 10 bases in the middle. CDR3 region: CASSYGGANVLTF. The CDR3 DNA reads TGTGCCAGCAGTTATGGGGGCGCCAACGTCCTGACTTTC.

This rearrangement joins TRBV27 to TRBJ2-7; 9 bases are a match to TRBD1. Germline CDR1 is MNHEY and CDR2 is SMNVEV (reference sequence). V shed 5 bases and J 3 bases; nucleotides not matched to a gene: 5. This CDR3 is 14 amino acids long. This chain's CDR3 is CASSPRDRDYEQYF. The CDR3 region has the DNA TGTGCCAGCAGTCCCCGGGACAGGGACTACGAGCAGTACTTC.

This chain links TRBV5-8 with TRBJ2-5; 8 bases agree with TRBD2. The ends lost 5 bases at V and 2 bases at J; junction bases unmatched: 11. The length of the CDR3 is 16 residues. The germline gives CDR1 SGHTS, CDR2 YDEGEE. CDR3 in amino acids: CASRPGLAPQQETQYF. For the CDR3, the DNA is TGTGCCAGCAGACCAGGACTAGCCCCTCAACAAGAGACCCAGTACTTC.

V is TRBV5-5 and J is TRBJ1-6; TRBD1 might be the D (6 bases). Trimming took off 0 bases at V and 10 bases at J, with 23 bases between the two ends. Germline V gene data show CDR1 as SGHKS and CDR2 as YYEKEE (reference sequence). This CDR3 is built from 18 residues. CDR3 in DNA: TGTGCCAGCAGCTTGGCCGCGACAGGAAGGGGACTAGGGTCACCCCTCCACTTT. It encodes CASSLAATGRGLGSPLHF. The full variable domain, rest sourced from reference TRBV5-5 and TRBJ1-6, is DAGVTQSPTHLIKTRGQQVTLRCSPISGHKSVSWYQQVLGQGPQFIFQYYEKEERGRGNFPDRFSARQFPNYSSELNVNALLLGDSALYLCASSLAATGRGLGSPLHFGNGTRLTVT.

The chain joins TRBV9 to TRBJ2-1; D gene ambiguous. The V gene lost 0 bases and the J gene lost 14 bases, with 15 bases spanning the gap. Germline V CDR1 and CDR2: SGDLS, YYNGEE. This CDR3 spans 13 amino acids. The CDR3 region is CASSVGSEEPKFF. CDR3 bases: TGTGCCAGCAGCGTAGGCAGCGAGGAGCCTAAGTTCTTC.

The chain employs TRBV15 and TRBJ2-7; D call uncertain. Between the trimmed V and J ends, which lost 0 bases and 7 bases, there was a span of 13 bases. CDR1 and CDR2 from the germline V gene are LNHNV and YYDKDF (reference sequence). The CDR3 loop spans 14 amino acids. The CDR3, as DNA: TGTGCCACCAGCAGAGATAAGATGGGTCGGGAGCAGTACTTC. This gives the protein CATSRDKMGREQYF.

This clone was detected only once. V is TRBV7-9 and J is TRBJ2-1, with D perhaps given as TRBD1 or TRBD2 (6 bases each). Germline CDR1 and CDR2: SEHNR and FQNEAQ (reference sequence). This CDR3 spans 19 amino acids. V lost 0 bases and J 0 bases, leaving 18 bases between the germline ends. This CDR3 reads CASSLAGGSSRSSYNEQFF. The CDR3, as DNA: TGTGCCAGCAGCTTAGCGGGGGGCTCTAGTCGAAGCTCCTACAATGAGCAGTTCTTC. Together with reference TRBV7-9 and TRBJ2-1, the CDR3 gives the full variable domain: DTGVSQNPRHKITKRGQNVTFRCDPISEHNRLYWYRQTLGQGPEFLTYFQNEAQLEKSRLLSDRFSAERPKGSFSTLEIQRTEQGDSAMYLCASSLAGGSSRSSYNEQFFGPGTRLTVL.

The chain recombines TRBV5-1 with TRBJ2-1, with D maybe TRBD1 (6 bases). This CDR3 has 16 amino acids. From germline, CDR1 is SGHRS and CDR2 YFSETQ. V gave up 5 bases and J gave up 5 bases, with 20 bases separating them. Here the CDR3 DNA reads TGCGCCAGCAGACCCCGACAGGACCTATCTCACAATGAGCAGTTCTTC. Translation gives CASRPRQDLSHNEQFF.

This chain's CDR3 is CASSPKGGEQYF. The CDR3 nucleotides are TGTGCCAGCAGCCCGAAAGGGGGCGAGCAGTACTTC. V gene TRBV7-6 combines with J gene TRBJ2-7, with D possibly TRBD1 on 6 matching bases. Germline CDR1 and CDR2: SGHVS and FNYEAQ. The V end lost 5 bases, the J end lost 6 bases, and 11 bases lay between the germline ends. This CDR3 contains 12 residues.

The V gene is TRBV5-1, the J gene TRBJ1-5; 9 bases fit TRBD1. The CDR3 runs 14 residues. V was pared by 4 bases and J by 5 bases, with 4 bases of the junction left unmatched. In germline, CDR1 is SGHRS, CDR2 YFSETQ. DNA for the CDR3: TGCGCCAGCAGCCGCTGGACAGGGGATCAGCCCCAGCATTTT. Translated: CASSRWTGDQPQHF.

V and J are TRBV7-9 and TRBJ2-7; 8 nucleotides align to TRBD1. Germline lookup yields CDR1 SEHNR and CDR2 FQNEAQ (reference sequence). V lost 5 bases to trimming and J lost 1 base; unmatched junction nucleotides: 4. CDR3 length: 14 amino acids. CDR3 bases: TGTGCCAGCAGCCGGACAGGGAAGTCCTACGAGCAGTACTTC. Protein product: CASSRTGKSYEQYF.

The CDR3 coding sequence is TGTGCCAGTAGTCCTAGCGGGGGGTCTTCAGATACGCAGTATTTT. Residues: CASSPSGGSSDTQYF. This rearrangement joins TRBV19 to TRBJ2-3; TRBD2 aligns across 11 bases. CDR1 and CDR2 from the germline V gene are LNHDA and SQIVND (reference sequence). With V trimmed by 5 bases and J by 4 bases, 5 bases remained unmatched. The CDR3 consists of 15 residues.

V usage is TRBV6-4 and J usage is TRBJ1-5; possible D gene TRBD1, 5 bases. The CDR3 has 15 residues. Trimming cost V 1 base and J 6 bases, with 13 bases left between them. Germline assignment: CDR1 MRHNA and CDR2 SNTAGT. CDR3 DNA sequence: TGTGCCAGCAGTGACTTTGCAGGGATGGGTCAGCCCCAGCATTTT. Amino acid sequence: CASSDFAGMGQPQHF.

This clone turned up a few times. In nucleotides, the CDR3 is TGTGCCAGCAGTGAATCTAGCGGGGGTAAAGATACGCAGTATTTT. Protein: CASSESSGGKDTQYF. The chain recombines TRBV6-4 with TRBJ2-3; 10 bases line up with TRBD2. Trimming at V came to 3 bases and at J to 5 bases, leaving 5 bases not matched to a gene. In germline, CDR1 is MRHNA, CDR2 SNTAGT. CDR3 size: 15 residues.

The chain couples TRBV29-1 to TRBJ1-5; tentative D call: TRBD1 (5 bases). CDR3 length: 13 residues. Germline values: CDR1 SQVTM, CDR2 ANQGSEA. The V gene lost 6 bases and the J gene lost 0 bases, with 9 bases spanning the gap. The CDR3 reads CSVETDSNQPQHF. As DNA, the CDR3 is TGCAGCGTAGAGACAGATAGCAATCAGCCCCAGCATTTT.

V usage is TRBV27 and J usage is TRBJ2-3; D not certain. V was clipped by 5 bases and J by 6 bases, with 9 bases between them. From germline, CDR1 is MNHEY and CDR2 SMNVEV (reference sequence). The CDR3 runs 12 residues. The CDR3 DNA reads TGTGCCAGCAGTCAGACCGACGATACGCAGTATTTT. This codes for CASSQTDDTQYF.

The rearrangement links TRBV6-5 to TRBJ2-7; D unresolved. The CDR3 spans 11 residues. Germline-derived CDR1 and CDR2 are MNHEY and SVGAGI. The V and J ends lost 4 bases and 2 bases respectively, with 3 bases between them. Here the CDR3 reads CASSSTYEQYF. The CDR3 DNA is TGTGCCAGCAGTTCCACCTACGAGCAGTACTTC.

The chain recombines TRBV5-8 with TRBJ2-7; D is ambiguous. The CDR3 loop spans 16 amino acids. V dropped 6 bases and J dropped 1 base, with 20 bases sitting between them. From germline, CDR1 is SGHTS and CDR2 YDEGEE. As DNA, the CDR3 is TGTGCCAGCATGGTTGAGTCACACAATACTTCCTACGAGCAGTACTTC. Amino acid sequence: CASMVESHNTSYEQYF.

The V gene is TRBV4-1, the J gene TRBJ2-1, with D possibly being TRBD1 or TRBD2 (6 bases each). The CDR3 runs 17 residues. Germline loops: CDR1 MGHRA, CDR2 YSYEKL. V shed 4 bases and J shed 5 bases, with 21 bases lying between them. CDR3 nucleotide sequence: TGCGCCAGCAGCCGCGAGGAGAGGGTTAGGGGGGACAATGAGCAGTTCTTC. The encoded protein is CASSREERVRGDNEQFF.

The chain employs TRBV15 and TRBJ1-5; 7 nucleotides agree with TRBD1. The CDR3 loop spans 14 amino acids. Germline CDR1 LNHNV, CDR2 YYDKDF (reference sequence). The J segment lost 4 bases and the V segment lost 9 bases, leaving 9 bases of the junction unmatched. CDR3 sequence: CATGSEGANQPQHF. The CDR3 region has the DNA TGTGCCACAGGTTCGGAGGGGGCTAATCAGCCCCAGCATTTT.

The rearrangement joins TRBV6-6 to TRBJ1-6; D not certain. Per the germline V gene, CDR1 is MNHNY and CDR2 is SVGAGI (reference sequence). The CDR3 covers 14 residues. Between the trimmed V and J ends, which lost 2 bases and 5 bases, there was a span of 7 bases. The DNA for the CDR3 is TGTGCCAGCAGTTACGACGGAGATAATTCACCCCTCCACTTT. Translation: CASSYDGDNSPLHF.